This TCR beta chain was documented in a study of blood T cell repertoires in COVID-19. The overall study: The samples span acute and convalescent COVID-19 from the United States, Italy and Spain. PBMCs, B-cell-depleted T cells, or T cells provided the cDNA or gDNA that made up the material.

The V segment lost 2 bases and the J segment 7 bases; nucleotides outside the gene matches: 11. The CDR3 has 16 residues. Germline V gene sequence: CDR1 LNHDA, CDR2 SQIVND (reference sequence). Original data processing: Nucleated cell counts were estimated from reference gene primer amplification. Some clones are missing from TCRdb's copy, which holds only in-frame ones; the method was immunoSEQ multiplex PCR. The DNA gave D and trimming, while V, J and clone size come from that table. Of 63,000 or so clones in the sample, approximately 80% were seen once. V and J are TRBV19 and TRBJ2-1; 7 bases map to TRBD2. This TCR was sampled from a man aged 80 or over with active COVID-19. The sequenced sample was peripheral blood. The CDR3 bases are TGTGCCAGTAGTATATTCGGCGGGAGTTATGGGAATGAGCAGTTCTTC. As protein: CASSIFGGSYGNEQFF. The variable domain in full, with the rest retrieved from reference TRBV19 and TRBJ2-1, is DGGITQSPKYLFRKEGQNVTLSCEQNLNHDAMYWYRQDPGQGLRLIYYSQIVNDFQKGDIAEGYSVSREKKESFPLTVTSAQKNPTAFYLCASSIFGGSYGNEQFFGPGTRLTVL.